These T cell receptor beta chains were read from a single sample in a study of cytomegalovirus exposure and HLA in healthy donors. TCRdb's table, derived via immunoSEQ multiplex PCR, lists solely in-frame clones and lacks some. In the table there are about 260,000 clones, about 90% of which are singletons. The sequenced sample consisted of PBMCs. These receptors all come from a young woman in good health and CMV-seronegative. The CDR3 runs from the conserved cysteine through the conserved F or W. A D gene is named only where the DNA matches it firmly. Rows may omit the clone size; those that give it use once, few, many or a size class.

V: TRBV5-4; size: few; D: TRBD1; J: TRBJ1-2; CDR3: CASSGRQGVEGYTF; DNA: TGTGCCAGCAGCGGAAGACAGGGAGTTGAAGGCTACACCTTC
V: TRBV9; size: .; D: TRBD1; J: TRBJ1-1; CDR3: CASSISGTGFYTEAFF; DNA: TGTGCCAGCAGCATATCCGGGACAGGGTTTTACACTGAAGCTTTCTTT
V: TRBV18; size: once; D: TRBD2; J: TRBJ2-7; CDR3: CASSFSGGQGMISYEQYF; DNA: TGTGCCAGCTCATTTTCGGGAGGGCAGGGCATGATAAGCTACGAGCAGTACTTC
V: TRBV5-6; size: .; D: .; J: TRBJ2-4; CDR3: CASSPAGSVLGQYF; DNA: TGTGCCAGCAGCCCGGCTGGGTCGGTCCTCGGACAGTACTTC
V: TRBV7-2; size: .; D: .; J: TRBJ1-3; CDR3: CASSLGTTGNTIYF; DNA: TGTGCCAGCAGCCTCGGGACAACTGGAAACACCATATATTTT
V: TRBV5-4; size: .; D: .; J: TRBJ1-1; CDR3: CASSLERVNTEAFF; DNA: TGTGCCAGCAGCTTGGAGAGGGTGAACACTGAAGCTTTCTTT
V: TRBV10-3; size: .; D: TRBD2; J: TRBJ2-7; CDR3: CAIMGSGLYEQYF; DNA: TGTGCCATCATGGGTAGCGGGCTCTACGAGCAGTACTTC
V: TRBV29-1; size: .; D: TRBD1; J: TRBJ2-7; CDR3: CSAGTGEWGSYEQYF; DNA: TGCAGCGCGGGGACAGGGGAATGGGGCTCCTACGAGCAGTACTTC
V: TRBV6-6; size: .; D: .; J: TRBJ1-5; CDR3: CASSYGGANQPQHF; DNA: TGTGCCAGCAGTTACGGAGGGGCTAATCAGCCCCAGCATTTT
V: TRBV23-1; size: .; D: .; J: TRBJ2-3; CDR3: CASSRRTDTQYF; DNA: TGCGCCAGCAGCCGAAGGACAGATACGCAGTATTTT
V: TRBV7-7; size: once; D: .; J: TRBJ2-2; CDR3: CASSLSWGSPPGELFF; DNA: TGTGCCAGCAGCTTATCTTGGGGGTCCCCTCCCGGGGAGCTGTTTTTT
V: TRBV2; size: once; D: .; J: TRBJ1-3; CDR3: CASSVREGNTIYF; DNA: TGTGCCAGCAGTGTCAGGGAGGGAAACACCATATATTTT
V: TRBV9; size: .; D: .; J: TRBJ1-3; CDR3: CASSVDAFTSGNTIYF; DNA: TGTGCCAGCAGCGTAGACGCTTTTACCTCTGGAAACACCATATATTTT
V: TRBV27; size: .; D: .; J: TRBJ2-3; CDR3: CASSFWEAQDTQYF; DNA: TGTGCCAGCAGTTTTTGGGAGGCCCAAGATACGCAGTATTTT
V: TRBV27; size: .; D: .; J: TRBJ2-7; CDR3: CASSSYSGAYEQYF; DNA: TGTGCCAGCAGTTCTTACTCGGGAGCCTACGAGCAGTACTTC
V: TRBV6-5; size: .; D: TRBD1; J: TRBJ2-1; CDR3: CASSHRTGATEQFF; DNA: TGTGCCAGCAGTCACAGGACAGGGGCGACTGAGCAGTTCTTC
V: TRBV5-1; size: .; D: TRBD2; J: TRBJ2-7; CDR3: CASSLGTSGVYEQYF; DNA: TGCGCCAGCAGCCTCGGGACTAGCGGGGTCTACGAGCAGTACTTC
V: TRBV7-3; size: .; D: TRBD1; J: TRBJ2-7; CDR3: CASSSGDRETYEQYF; DNA: TGTGCCAGCAGCTCTGGGGACAGGGAGACCTACGAGCAGTACTTC
V: TRBV6-1; size: .; D: .; J: TRBJ2-7; CDR3: CASSESPGVLAEQYF; DNA: TGTGCCAGCAGTGAATCCCCGGGAGTACTAGCCGAGCAGTACTTC
V: TRBV28; size: once; D: TRBD2; J: TRBJ2-3; CDR3: CASSFPHKPHTSGSQDTQYF; DNA: TGTGCCAGCAGCTTCCCACATAAACCCCATACTAGCGGGAGTCAAGATACGCAGTATTTT
V: TRBV14; size: .; D: .; J: TRBJ2-7; CDR3: CASSQGVYEQYF; DNA: TGTGCCAGCAGCCAAGGGGTTTACGAGCAGTACTTC
V: TRBV19; size: .; D: .; J: TRBJ1-5; CDR3: CASIDGTDPWDPQHF; DNA: TGTGCCAGTATTGACGGGACGGACCCCTGGGATCCCCAGCATTTT
V: TRBV4-1; size: .; D: .; J: TRBJ2-7; CDR3: CASSQEPLLGEQYF; DNA: TGCGCCAGCAGCCAAGAACCTCTCCTAGGCGAGCAGTACTTC
V: TRBV29-1; size: .; D: .; J: TRBJ2-1; CDR3: CSVGASYNEQFF; DNA: TGCAGCGTGGGGGCATCCTACAATGAGCAGTTCTTC
V: TRBV6-6; size: .; D: .; J: TRBJ2-2; CDR3: CASSSVKANTGELFF; DNA: TGTGCCAGCAGTTCAGTAAAAGCGAACACCGGGGAGCTGTTTTTT
V: TRBV14; size: .; D: .; J: TRBJ2-3; CDR3: CASSQDRPPPHTQYF; DNA: TGTGCCAGCAGCCAAGACCGCCCTCCCCCCCATACGCAGTATTTT
V: TRBV2; size: .; D: .; J: TRBJ2-1; CDR3: CASSRQFRGDEQFF; DNA: TGTGCCAGCAGTAGGCAATTTAGGGGAGATGAGCAGTTCTTC
V: TRBV19; size: .; D: TRBD1; J: TRBJ1-2; CDR3: CASSTTGGDAGYTF; DNA: TGTGCCAGTAGTACAACAGGGGGCGATGCTGGCTACACCTTC
V: TRBV27; size: .; D: .; J: TRBJ1-3; CDR3: CASSLNQGNTIYF; DNA: TGTGCCAGCAGTTTAAACCAAGGAAACACCATATATTTT
V: TRBV5-1; size: .; D: .; J: TRBJ2-3; CDR3: CASSLDGQGYDTQYF; DNA: TGCGCCAGCAGCTTGGACGGGCAGGGTTACGATACGCAGTATTTT
V: TRBV4-3; size: .; D: .; J: TRBJ2-3; CDR3: CASSQGTHLTDTQYF; DNA: TGCGCCAGCAGCCAAGGGACGCATCTCACAGATACGCAGTATTTT
V: TRBV4-3; size: .; D: .; J: TRBJ2-7; CDR3: CASSQGRDIYEQYF; DNA: TGCGCCAGCAGCCAGGGGCGGGACATATACGAGCAGTACTTC
V: TRBV5-1; size: .; D: .; J: TRBJ2-3; CDR3: CASSLGGTASTDTQYF; DNA: TGCGCCAGCAGCTTGGGCGGGACAGCCAGCACAGATACGCAGTATTTT
V: TRBV18; size: .; D: .; J: TRBJ1-5; CDR3: CASSPGTINQPQHF; DNA: TGTGCCAGCTCACCCGGGACGATCAATCAGCCCCAGCATTTT
V: TRBV19; size: .; D: .; J: TRBJ2-2; CDR3: CASRLVPGELFF; DNA: TGTGCCAGTAGACTTGTTCCCGGGGAGCTGTTTTTT
V: TRBV28; size: .; D: .; J: TRBJ2-6; CDR3: CASSPTGGPGANVLTF; DNA: TGTGCCAGCAGTCCTACAGGCGGACCGGGGGCCAACGTCCTGACTTTC
V: TRBV7-8; size: .; D: .; J: TRBJ1-1; CDR3: CASTDPLGGPTEAFF; DNA: TGTGCCAGCACGGACCCGTTAGGGGGACCCACTGAAGCTTTCTTT
V: TRBV2; size: .; D: TRBD2; J: TRBJ2-7; CDR3: CASSEGTSLYEQYF; DNA: TGTGCCAGCAGTGAAGGGACTAGTTTATACGAGCAGTACTTC
V: TRBV27; size: .; D: .; J: TRBJ2-1; CDR3: CASSLAWGEAAAYEQFF; DNA: TGTGCCAGCAGTTTAGCGTGGGGCGAGGCGGCGGCGTATGAGCAGTTCTTC
V: TRBV6-1; size: .; D: TRBD1; J: TRBJ1-4; CDR3: CASSVSGTVEKLFF; DNA: TGTGCCAGCAGTGTATCCGGGACAGTAGAAAAACTGTTTTTT
V: TRBV28; size: .; D: .; J: TRBJ2-3; CDR3: CASSELRGPHTDTQYF; DNA: TGTGCCAGCAGTGAGCTCAGGGGCCCCCACACAGATACGCAGTATTTT
V: TRBV11-3; size: .; D: TRBD2; J: TRBJ2-1; CDR3: CASSQRGSTYNEQFF; DNA: TGTGCCAGCAGCCAGCGGGGTTCGACCTACAATGAGCAGTTCTTC
V: TRBV5-1; size: .; D: .; J: TRBJ2-7; CDR3: CASSMTGKSSYEQYF; DNA: TGCGCCAGCAGCATGACGGGAAAAAGCTCCTACGAGCAGTACTTC
V: TRBV4-3; size: .; D: .; J: TRBJ2-1; CDR3: CASSHPTGVGGGNEQFF; DNA: TGCGCCAGCAGCCACCCGACGGGAGTGGGAGGCGGCAATGAGCAGTTCTTC
V: TRBV9; size: .; D: TRBD2; J: TRBJ2-7; CDR3: CASSPHPGGSSYEQYF; DNA: TGTGCCAGCAGCCCCCACCCCGGCGGGAGCTCCTACGAGCAGTACTTC
V: TRBV27; size: .; D: TRBD2; J: TRBJ2-1; CDR3: CASSFSGRANEQFF; DNA: TGTGCCAGCAGTTTTAGCGGGAGGGCCAATGAGCAGTTCTTC
V: TRBV7-9; size: .; D: TRBD1; J: TRBJ1-2; CDR3: CASSPRDRPNYGYTF; DNA: TGTGCCAGCAGCCCGCGGGACAGGCCTAACTATGGCTACACCTTC
V: TRBV7-6; size: once; D: .; J: TRBJ2-3; CDR3: CASSIRGSTDTQYF; DNA: TGTGCCAGCAGCATAAGGGGGAGCACAGATACGCAGTATTTT
V: TRBV7-2; size: .; D: .; J: TRBJ2-7; CDR3: CASSQLHSSYEQYF; DNA: TGTGCCAGCAGCCAACTGCATAGCTCCTACGAGCAGTACTTC